The next 31 T cell receptor beta chains were all read from a single sample in a study of technical replicates of blood from a few donors (dated by TCRdb to about 2017). The library was prepared using the immunoSEQ multiplex PCR assay. The table was pulled from immuneACCESS by TCRdb, which kept in-frame rearrangements only. Such tables lose some clones; where checked, under half of the loss comes from unresolved V genes, and the rest has no known cause. This sample holds more than 90,000 clones; almost 96% were observed only once. Of the sample, roughly 0.22% is held by the ten largest clones. Sequencing was performed on T cells isolated from PBMCs. These receptors came from a human donor in good health.

The chain links TRBV6-4 to TRBJ1-1; 9 positions agree with TRBD1. The CDR3 consists of 15 residues. Germline CDR1 MRHNA, CDR2 SNTAGT. V dropped 9 bases and J dropped 3; count of bases not matched to a gene: 11. CDR3 amino acids: CASRTGEYEDTEAFF. The CDR3 DNA reads TGTGCCAGTCGGACAGGGGAGTATGAAGACACTGAAGCTTTCTTT.

The chain recombines TRBV11-3 with TRBJ2-7, with 10 bases identical to TRBD2. The germline gives CDR1 SGHNT, CDR2 YENEEA. This CDR3 is built from 14 residues. V was clipped by 1 base and J by 5 bases; unmatched bases: 2. This CDR3 reads CASSLVAGGHEQYF. The CDR3 nucleotides are TGTGCCAGCAGCTTAGTAGCGGGGGGCCACGAGCAGTACTTC.

The chain is built from TRBV5-6 and TRBJ2-7; D is unclear. Between the trimmed V and J ends, which lost 4 bases and 0 bases, there was a span of 5 bases. Germline V gene data show CDR1 as SGHDT and CDR2 as YYEEEE. This CDR3 contains 12 residues. The CDR3 sequence is CASSLSSYEQYF. The CDR3 DNA follows: TGTGCCAGCAGCCTGAGCTCCTACGAGCAGTACTTC.

This clone was seen just once. The chain joins TRBV28 to TRBJ2-7, with TRBD1 as a possible D gene (6 bases). The germline CDR1 and CDR2 sequences are MDHEN and SYDVKM. The CDR3 length is 15 residues. Trimming took 5 bases from V and 3 from J, leaving 17 bases between them. DNA for the CDR3: TGTGCCAGCAGTCCAGGATTTCAGGGGAACTACGAGCAGTACTTC. As protein: CASSPGFQGNYEQYF.

The chain has TRBV5-4 and TRBJ2-7; D unresolved. CDR3 size: 13 residues. CDR1 is SGHNT, CDR2 YYREEE, per germline (reference sequence). The V and J ends lost 4 bases and 3 bases respectively, with 11 bases between them. CDR3 DNA sequence: TGTGCCAGCAGCCGGAACTACAACTACGAGCAGTACTTC. This gives the protein CASSRNYNYEQYF.

The CDR3 DNA reads as TGCATCGGCGGGAGGGCCGGAGAGACCCAGTACTTC. As protein: CIGGRAGETQYF. This sequence joins TRBV29-1 and TRBJ2-5; 9 bases are a match to TRBD2. The CDR3 runs 12 residues. Germline lookup yields CDR1 SQVTM and CDR2 ANQGSEA.

V usage is TRBV7-3 and J usage is TRBJ2-1; 10 positions agree with TRBD2. CDR3 size: 17 residues. Germline V gene lookup returns CDR1 SGHTA and CDR2 FQGTGA. V shed 2 bases and J 7 bases; nucleotides not matched to a gene: 11. The CDR3 DNA is TGTGCCAGCAGCTTAGGGGCAGCGGGGGGGAGGACGAATGAGCAGTTCTTC. It translates to CASSLGAAGGRTNEQFF.

The chain joins TRBV27 to TRBJ2-2; the match to TRBD1 covers 9 bases. The CDR3 is 14 amino acids. Losses at the gene ends were 3 bases for V and 7 bases for J; bases not matched to a gene: 3. Germline V lookup: CDR1 MNHEY, CDR2 SMNVEV (reference sequence). The CDR3: CASSLGQGFGELFF. As DNA, the CDR3 is TGTGCCAGCAGTTTGGGACAGGGTTTCGGGGAGCTGTTTTTT.

The chain combines TRBV27 with TRBJ2-3; the D gene is possibly TRBD1 (6 bases). The germline V gene encodes CDR1 MNHEY and CDR2 SMNVEV (reference sequence). This CDR3 spans 16 amino acids. The V end lost 4 bases, the J end lost 4 bases, and 18 bases lay between the germline ends. DNA for the CDR3: TGTGCCAGCAGTTATACCCAGGGGATCGGGTCAGATACGCAGTATTTT. This sequence encodes CASSYTQGIGSDTQYF.

The chain employs TRBV7-6 and TRBJ2-2; TRBD1 aligns across 8 bases. Germline lookup yields CDR1 SGHVS and CDR2 FNYEAQ. The CDR3 consists of 16 residues. Losses at the gene ends were 0 bases for V and 7 bases for J; bases not matched to a gene: 7. CDR3 in DNA: TGTGCCAGCAGCTTAGCTGGACAGGGTTGGGGCGGGGAGCTGTTTTTT. Translating gives CASSLAGQGWGGELFF. The whole variable domain, filled in from reference TRBV7-6 and TRBJ2-2, reads GAGVSQSPRYKVTKRGQDVALRCDPISGHVSLYWYRQALGQGPEFLTYFNYEAQQDKSGLPNDRFSAERPEGSISTLTIQRTEQRDSAMYRCASSLAGQGWGGELFFGEGSRLTVL.

J is TRBJ2-7 and V is TRBV9; D ambiguous. V shed 2 bases and J shed 0 bases, with 15 bases lying between them. This CDR3 has 16 residues. Germline lookup yields CDR1 SGDLS and CDR2 YYNGEE. Here the CDR3 reads CASSVKNRSTSYEQYF. DNA of the CDR3: TGTGCCAGCAGCGTTAAAAACAGATCCACCTCCTACGAGCAGTACTTC.

This chain joins TRBV4-1 and TRBJ2-7; 13 positions agree with TRBD2. This CDR3 spans 15 amino acids. Germline assignment: CDR1 MGHRA and CDR2 YSYEKL. J lost 5 bases, V lost 4 bases, and 5 bases had no gene match. The CDR3 reads CASSPWTSGSHEQYF. CDR3 nucleotides: TGCGCCAGCAGCCCTTGGACTAGCGGGAGTCACGAGCAGTACTTC.

CDR3 nucleotides: TGTGCCAGCAGTTATGTGCCAAGGACAGGGGCCTACGAGCAGTACTTC. Translating gives CASSYVPRTGAYEQYF. This sequence joins TRBV6-5 and TRBJ2-7; 9 positions agree with TRBD1. Germline CDR1 and CDR2: MNHEY and SVGAGI. V lost 3 bases and J lost 2; bases outside the gene matches: 8. CDR3 length: 16 residues.

V gene TRBV4-1 combines with J gene TRBJ2-5, with D maybe TRBD2 (6 bases). Germline loops: CDR1 MGHRA, CDR2 YSYEKL. The V gene lost 2 bases and the J gene lost 1 base, with 11 bases spanning the gap. There are 15 residues in the CDR3. The CDR3 DNA reads as TGCGCCAGCAGCCAAACGGAGGGGTCCCAAGAGACCCAGTACTTC. It yields the protein CASSQTEGSQETQYF.

CDR3 loop: CASSSGPTPYNEQFF. CDR3 nucleotides: TGTGCCAGCTCATCAGGCCCCACCCCCTACAATGAGCAGTTCTTC. V usage is TRBV18 and J usage is TRBJ2-1; D is unresolved. There are 15 residues in the CDR3. V lost 5 bases to trimming and J lost 2 bases, with 13 bases between them. Per the germline V gene, CDR1 is KGHSH and CDR2 is LQKENI.

V gene TRBV7-6 combines with J gene TRBJ2-7; maybe TRBD2 (5 bases). CDR3 length equals 15 residues. Germline V CDR1 and CDR2: SGHVS, FNYEAQ. Trimming removed 5 bases from V and 4 bases from J, with 18 bases in between. The CDR3 protein is CASSRGSGLGYEQYF. Written as DNA, the CDR3 is TGTGCCAGCAGCCGCGGGTCCGGGTTGGGGTACGAGCAGTACTTC. Drawing the rest from reference TRBV7-6 and TRBJ2-7, the complete variable domain is GAGVSQSPRYKVTKRGQDVALRCDPISGHVSLYWYRQALGQGPEFLTYFNYEAQQDKSGLPNDRFSAERPEGSISTLTIQRTEQRDSAMYRCASSRGSGLGYEQYFGPGTRLTVT.

The chain employs TRBV9 and TRBJ1-6; possible D gene TRBD1, 5 bases. V was shortened by 0 bases and J by 10 bases, with 17 bases between the two germline ends. CDR3 length: 16 residues. CDR1 SGDLS and CDR2 YYNGEE come from the germline V gene. Here the CDR3 DNA reads TGTGCCAGCAGCGTAGGGAGGGGCAGTTCAAGGTCACCCCTCCACTTT. It codes for CASSVGRGSSRSPLHF.

This chain uses TRBV7-2 with TRBJ2-7; perhaps TRBD2 as D (6 bases). Germline lookup yields CDR1 SGHTA and CDR2 FQGNSA. This CDR3 region has 15 residues. Trimming took off 3 bases at V and 7 bases at J, with 19 bases between the two ends. The CDR3 DNA sequence: TGTGCCAGCAGCTTGAGCCCCGGGAGAAATAAAGAGCAGTACTTC. It yields the protein CASSLSPGRNKEQYF.

The V call is TRBV4-1, the J call TRBJ2-7, with TRBD1 matching over 7 bases. The CDR3 runs 15 residues. Germline V gene lookup returns CDR1 MGHRA and CDR2 YSYEKL. V lost 1 base, J lost 0 bases, and 3 bases stayed unmatched. The CDR3 sequence: CASSQVGTDSYEQYF. CDR3 in DNA: TGCGCCAGCAGCCAAGTCGGGACAGACTCCTACGAGCAGTACTTC.

The V and J genes are TRBV5-4 and TRBJ2-3; tentative D call: TRBD1 (5 bases). The CDR3 is 17 residues long. V dropped 3 bases and J dropped 1 base, with 18 bases sitting between them. Germline CDR1 reads SGHNT; CDR2 reads YYREEE (reference sequence). The CDR3 region is CASSSSWGRFGTDTQYF. The CDR3 DNA follows: TGTGCCAGCAGCTCTTCATGGGGCCGTTTTGGCACAGATACGCAGTATTTT.

The V gene is TRBV2, the J gene TRBJ2-3; tentatively, D is TRBD2 (6 bases). The CDR3 covers 15 residues. Germline CDR1 reads SNHLY; CDR2 reads FYNNEI. Trimming pared 6 bases from V and 1 base from J, leaving 14 bases between. For the CDR3, the DNA is TGTGCCAGCAGCCCCGGGACTCACGGCACAGATACGCAGTATTTT. Its protein is CASSPGTHGTDTQYF.

The rearrangement uses TRBV12-2 and TRBJ2-2; no check of the table's D call, TRBD2, against the DNA was made. TRBV12-2 is annotated as a pseudogene. This CDR3 is 19 amino acids long. CDR3 sequence: CASRQAPTSGGGEGGELFF. In DNA, the CDR3 is TGTGCAAGTCGGCAAGCCCCGACTAGCGGGGGGGGCGAAGGCGGGGAGCTGTTTTTT.

The chain employs TRBV7-9 and TRBJ1-1; the D gene is possibly TRBD1 (5 bases). Trimming removed 5 bases at V and 5 bases at J, with 9 bases between. The CDR3 length is 12 residues. Germline CDR1 SEHNR, CDR2 FQNEAQ (reference sequence). CDR3 nucleotides: TGTGCCAGCAGCCGTACAGGTACTGAAGCTTTCTTT. It yields the protein CASSRTGTEAFF.

The chain couples TRBV9 to TRBJ1-6; 11 bases are a match to TRBD1. This CDR3 contains 20 residues. The junction had 19 bases not matched to a gene; V was cut back by 6 bases and J by 5 bases. CDR1 is SGDLS, CDR2 YYNGEE, per germline. CDR3 region: CASTWSRDRGVSEHNSPLHF. The DNA of the CDR3 is TGTGCCAGCACCTGGAGCCGGGACAGGGGGGTCTCCGAGCATAATTCACCCCTCCACTTT.

The rearrangement links TRBV6-4 to TRBJ1-5; 9 nucleotides line up with TRBD1. With V trimmed by 9 bases and J by 5 bases, 5 bases remained unmatched. This CDR3 spans 13 amino acids. The germline V gene encodes CDR1 MRHNA and CDR2 SNTAGT. CDR3 DNA: TGTGCCAGAACGACAGGGGGGGATCAGCCCCAGCATTTT. It encodes CARTTGGDQPQHF.

This chain connects TRBV19 to TRBJ2-7; 10 bases fit TRBD2. Germline V gives CDR1 LNHDA, CDR2 SQIVND (reference sequence). J lost 4 bases, V lost 0 bases, and 6 bases had no gene match. The CDR3 extends over 16 amino acids. The CDR3 region is CASSIDSSGRGYEQYF. The CDR3 region has the DNA TGTGCCAGTAGTATAGATTCAAGCGGGAGGGGGTACGAGCAGTACTTC.

A remark on this clone: Additional DNA sequences in this sample encode the identical CDR3. The chain recombines TRBV2 with TRBJ2-3, with 7 bases lining up with TRBD1. The CDR3 loop spans 14 amino acids. Germline loops: CDR1 SNHLY, CDR2 FYNNEI. The trim removed 5 bases at V and 5 bases at J, leaving 7 bases unmatched. Here the CDR3 DNA reads TGTGCCAGCAGTTTGGTCGCAGGGGGAGATACGCAGTATTTT. Translating gives CASSLVAGGDTQYF.

The chain employs TRBV13 and TRBJ2-3; 9 positions agree with TRBD2. Germline loops: CDR1 PRHDT, CDR2 FYEKMQ (reference sequence). This CDR3 comprises 15 residues. V lost 5 bases, J lost 6 bases, and 9 bases stayed unmatched. Written as DNA, the CDR3 is TGTGCCAGCAGCCCATGGGGACTAGCTTCCGATACGCAGTATTTT. Protein: CASSPWGLASDTQYF.

The chain joins TRBV6-1 to TRBJ2-5, with 8 bases fitting TRBD2. The DNA end is a closer match to TRBJ2-7, so the J assignment may be wrong. From germline, CDR1 is MNHNS and CDR2 SASEGT. The CDR3 covers 14 residues. CDR3: CASSERTSGYEQYF. The CDR3 nucleotides are TGTGCCAGCAGTGAAAGAACTAGCGGCTACGAGCAGTACTTC.

V and J are TRBV2 and TRBJ2-1, with a possible D match to TRBD1 (5 bases). V was trimmed by 6 bases and J by 5 bases, leaving 14 bases between them. The CDR3 covers 14 residues. CDR1 is SNHLY and CDR2 is FYNNEI in the germline V gene. The CDR3 is CASSSGFFDNEQFF. The CDR3 DNA reads as TGTGCCAGCAGCTCAGGGTTTTTCGACAATGAGCAGTTCTTC.

V and J are TRBV6-5 and TRBJ2-7; 10 bases fit TRBD1. The CDR3 is made up of 16 amino acids. The trim removed 1 base at V and 0 bases at J, leaving 3 bases unmatched. In germline, CDR1 is MNHEY, CDR2 SVGAGI. CDR3 coding DNA: TGTGCCAGCAGTTACTTTAGGACAGGGGGCTCCTACGAGCAGTACTTC. This gives the protein CASSYFRTGGSYEQYF.